One T cell receptor (beta chain) is described in this entry. Method: immunoSEQ multiplex PCR; TCRdb's copy keeps in-frame clones and lacks some. The data contain roughly 15,000 clones, about 83% of them singletons. This sample was taken from a study of follicular helper T cells after annual influenza vaccination. Looked up from germline, CDR1 is SEHNR and CDR2 is FQNEAQ (reference sequence). This CDR3 contains 14 residues. V was cut by 5 bases and J by 2 bases, with 9 bases left in between. Time point of the sample: 2015-2016 season, pre-vaccination. The sequences come from CXCR5- memory CD4+ T cells sorted from blood, collected on the day of influenza vaccination. The source is an adult who received the influenza vaccine. The V and J genes are TRBV7-9 and TRBJ2-2; no clear D gene. The CDR3 reads CASSGRTNTGELFF. In nucleotides, the CDR3 is TGTGCCAGCAGCGGCAGGACCAACACCGGGGAGCTGTTTTTT.